This is a list of T cell receptor beta chains from one sample in a study of early T cells in non-severe SARS-CoV-2 infection. TCRdb independently ran MiXCR on the 5' RACE reads; one entry per CDR3 protein. This table holds tens of thousands of distinct CDR3 sequences, 5.5% to 7% found once. Material: whole blood. The source of these receptors is an adult who was a healthcare worker with PCR-confirmed SARS-CoV-2 infection or an uninfected control (not recorded which). Each CDR3 is given with its conserved first and last residue. A D gene is named only where the DNA matches it firmly. Size values are once, few and many counts, or a class for expanded clones, and some rows have none.

17 many TRBJ2-3 TRBD2 TRBV3-1 CASSPYRTSGSTDTQYF TGTGCCAGCAGCCCCTATCGTACTAGCGGGAGTACAGATACGCAGTATTTT
15 many TRBJ2-7 - TRBV5-6 CASSRVSFTPYEQYF TGTGCCAGCAGTAGAGTGTCGTTTACCCCCTACGAGCAGTACTTC
16 many TRBJ1-1 TRBD1 TRBV18 CASSPMDRGLNTEAFF TGTGCCAGCTCACCCATGGACAGGGGGTTGAACACTGAAGCTTTCTTT
14 many TRBJ2-1 - TRBV29-1 CSVARGSSYNEQFF TGCAGCGTTGCACGAGGGAGCTCCTACAATGAGCAGTTCTTC
17 many TRBJ2-3 TRBD2 TRBV20-1 CSARAPTSGRLTDTQYF TGCAGTGCTAGAGCCCCGACTAGCGGGAGGCTCACAGATACGCAGTATTTT
16 - TRBJ1-1 TRBD1 TRBV11-2 CASSPRTGGLNTEAFF TGTGCCAGCAGCCCTCGGACAGGGGGCTTGAACACTGAAGCTTTCTTT
19 many TRBJ2-3 TRBD2 TRBV10-3 CAISDPGTSGGGEVDTQYF TGTGCCATCAGTGACCCCGGGACTAGCGGAGGAGGGGAAGTAGATACGCAGTATTTT
12 many TRBJ2-7 - TRBV20-1 CSARGRPHEQYF TGCAGTGCTAGGGGGAGGCCCCACGAGCAGTACTTC
12 many TRBJ2-7 - TRBV19 CASLLRVNEQYF TGTGCCAGCCTCTTAAGGGTTAACGAGCAGTACTTC
13 - TRBJ2-3 - TRBV7-9 CASSPRGPDTQNF TGTGCCAGCAGCCCAAGGGGCCCAGATACGCAGAATTTT
13 many TRBJ1-2 TRBD1 TRBV2 CASSGTGAGGYTF TGTGCCAGCAGCGGGACAGGGGCTGGTGGCTACACCTTC
16 many TRBJ1-5 TRBD1 TRBV28 CASSITLGQGNQPQHF TGTGCCAGCAGTATTACCTTAGGACAGGGCAATCAGCCCCAGCATTTT
14 - TRBJ2-2 - TRBV12-3/TRBV12-4 CASSFLGSTGELFF TGTGCCAGCAGTTTTTTGGGGAGCACCGGGGAGCTGTTTTTT
14 few TRBJ2-7 TRBD2 TRBV3-1 CASSLGLAGVEQYF TGTGCCAGCAGCCTGGGACTAGCGGGAGTTGAGCAGTACTTC
13 many TRBJ1-6 - TRBV12-3/TRBV12-4 CASSLVPDSPLHF TGTGCCAGCAGTTTGGTCCCGGATTCACCCCTCCACTTT
15 many TRBJ2-2 TRBD2 TRBV20-1 CSARDRREGGGELFF TGCAGTGCTAGAGATCGGCGGGAGGGAGGCGGGGAGCTGTTTTTT
15 many TRBJ1-6 TRBD1 TRBV7-2 CASSRDRQGGRTLHF TGTGCCAGCAGCCGAGACCGACAGGGAGGGAGGACCCTCCACTTT
15 many TRBJ2-2 TRBD2 TRBV20-1 CSANSGRPNTGELFF TGCAGTGCGAATAGCGGGAGGCCGAACACCGGGGAGCTGTTTTTT
15 once TRBJ2-3 - TRBV7-9 CASSLSRETTDTQYF TGTGCCAGCAGCTTATCAAGGGAGACCACAGATACGCAGTATTTT
11 many TRBJ1-1 - TRBV27 CASSGDTEAFF TGTGCCAGCAGTGGAGACACTGAAGCTTTCTTT
13 many TRBJ2-7 - TRBV12-3/TRBV12-4 CASSLAGVEEQYF TGTGCCAGCAGTTTAGCGGGAGTGGAGGAGCAGTACTTC
13 many TRBJ2-2 - TRBV6-4 CASSDSGTGELFF TGTGCCAGCAGTGACTCCGGCACCGGGGAGCTGTTTTTT
14 many TRBJ1-6 - TRBV6-2/TRBV6-3 CASSPDRYYSPLHF TGTGCCAGCAGCCCGGACCGTTATTATTCACCCCTCCACTTT
11 many TRBJ1-2 - TRBV30 CAWSSNYGYTF TGTGCCTGGAGTTCTAACTATGGCTACACCTTC
13 many TRBJ2-7 TRBD1 TRBV29-1 CSGLTGRQGEQYF TGCAGCGGCCTGACAGGGCGACAAGGGGAGCAGTACTTC
14 many TRBJ2-3 TRBD1 TRBV10-3 CAISEPGGQSTQYF TGTGCCATCAGTGAACCAGGGGGCCAATCTACGCAGTATTTT
16 many TRBJ2-1 - TRBV2 CASSPERIPLNNEQFF TGTGCCAGCAGCCCAGAGCGGATCCCTCTAAACAATGAGCAGTTCTTC
13 many TRBJ2-2 - TRBV3-1 CASTQRNGGELFF TGTGCCAGCACCCAGCGGAACGGCGGGGAGCTGTTTTTT
14 many TRBJ2-1 TRBD2 TRBV29-1 CSGLTSGAYNEQFF TGCAGCGGACTTACTAGCGGAGCATACAATGAGCAGTTCTTC
13 many TRBJ1-2 - TRBV7-9 CASSLYQDYGYTF TGTGCCAGCAGCTTATACCAAGACTATGGCTACACCTTC
12 many TRBJ2-3 - TRBV20-1 CSARRFTDTQYF TGCAGTGCTCGCAGATTTACAGATACGCAGTATTTT